Each of the 4 T cell receptor beta chains below was sequenced from the same sample in a study of glioma-infiltrating T cells. Using RNA template, CDR3s of TCR alpha and beta were amplified with iRepertoire arm-PCR. TCRdb itself ran the multiplex PCR reads through MiXCR, one entry per CDR3 protein. There are 400,000 or so distinct CDR3 sequences in the sample; approximately 42% occur only once, and approximately 12% lies in the top ten. Source material: glioma tissue, nonneoplastic brain tissue, or PBMCs (not recorded which). The source of these receptors is a human donor with low-grade glioma or glioblastoma, undergoing nonglioma brain surgery, or in good health (not recorded which).

This clonotype was seen many times. The chain has TRBV20-1 and TRBJ2-3; D remains ambiguous. In germline, CDR1 is DFQATT, CDR2 SNEGSKA (reference sequence). The CDR3 loop spans 15 amino acids. V lost 0 bases, J lost 0 bases, and 10 bases lay in between. The CDR3 DNA reads as TGCAGTGCTAGAGAGAGACGTACTAGCACAGATACGCAGTATTTT. Protein sequence: CSARERRTSTDTQYF.

Comments on this clonotype: The junction does not match germline at one end; this may be a read error. The gene calls are TRBV7-3 and TRBJ2-6; either TRBD1 or TRBD2 may fit D (5 bases each). The germline CDR1 and CDR2 sequences are SGHTA and FQGTGA. The CDR3 loop spans 16 amino acids. Here the CDR3 reads CASSPRGGFGTNVLTF. CDR3 DNA sequence: TGTGCCAGCAGCCCCCGGGGCGGGTTTGGGACCAACGTCCTGACTTTC.

This clonotype was counted a few times. The chain has TRBV20-1 and TRBJ1-2, with D tentatively TRBD1 (6 bases). This CDR3 has 13 amino acids. Germline V gene lookup returns CDR1 DFQATT and CDR2 SNEGSKA (reference sequence). Trimming pared 6 bases from V and 4 bases from J, leaving 15 bases between. CDR3 sequence (DNA): TGCAGTGCCCTTGGGGGCGTCGGCTATGGCTACACCTTC. Amino acid sequence: CSALGGVGYGYTF.

The chain couples TRBV7-2 to TRBJ1-5; TRBD1 agrees at 12 bases. Germline lookup yields CDR1 SGHTA and CDR2 FQGNSA. This CDR3 region has 15 residues. The junction had 6 bases not matched to a gene; V was cut back by 4 bases and J by 8 bases. The CDR3 DNA follows: TGTGCCAGCAGCTCGGGGACAGGGGGCAGGAAGCCCCAGCATTTT. Its translation is CASSSGTGGRKPQHF.